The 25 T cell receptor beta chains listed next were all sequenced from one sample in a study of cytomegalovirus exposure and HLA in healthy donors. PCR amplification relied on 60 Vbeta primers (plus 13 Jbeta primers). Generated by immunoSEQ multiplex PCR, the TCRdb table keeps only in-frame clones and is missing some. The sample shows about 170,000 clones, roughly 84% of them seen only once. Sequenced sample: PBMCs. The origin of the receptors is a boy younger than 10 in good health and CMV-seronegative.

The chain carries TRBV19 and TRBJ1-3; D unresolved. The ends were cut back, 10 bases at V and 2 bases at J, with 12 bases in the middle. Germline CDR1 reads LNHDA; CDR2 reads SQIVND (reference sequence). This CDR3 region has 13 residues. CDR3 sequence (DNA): TGTGCCACCGCGCCAGGAACTGGAAACACCATATATTTT. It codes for CATAPGTGNTIYF.

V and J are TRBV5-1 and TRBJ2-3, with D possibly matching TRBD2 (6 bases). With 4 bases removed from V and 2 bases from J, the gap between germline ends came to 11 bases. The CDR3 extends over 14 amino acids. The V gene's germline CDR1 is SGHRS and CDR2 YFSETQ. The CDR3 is CASSGGVYTDTQYF. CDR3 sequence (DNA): TGCGCCAGCAGCGGAGGGGTGTACACAGATACGCAGTATTTT. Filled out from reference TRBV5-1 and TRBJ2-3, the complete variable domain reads KAGVTQTPRYLIKTRGQQVTLSCSPISGHRSVSWYQQTPGQGLQFLFEYFSETQRNKGNFPGRFSGRQFSNSRSEMNVSTLELGDSALYLCASSGGVYTDTQYFGPGTRLTVL.

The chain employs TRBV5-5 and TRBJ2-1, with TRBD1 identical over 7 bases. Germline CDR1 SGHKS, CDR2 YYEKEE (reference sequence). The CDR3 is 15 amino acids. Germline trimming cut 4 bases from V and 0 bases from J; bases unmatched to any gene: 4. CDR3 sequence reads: CASSPRQGSYNEQFF. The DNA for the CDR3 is TGTGCCAGCAGCCCCCGACAGGGCTCCTACAATGAGCAGTTCTTC.

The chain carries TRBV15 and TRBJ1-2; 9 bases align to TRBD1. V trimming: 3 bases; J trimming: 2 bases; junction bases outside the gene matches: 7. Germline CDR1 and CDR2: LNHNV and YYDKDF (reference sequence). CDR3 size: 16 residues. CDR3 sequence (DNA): TGTGCCACCAGCAGTGATGGGGGGACAGGGAACTATGGCTACACCTTC. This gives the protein CATSSDGGTGNYGYTF.

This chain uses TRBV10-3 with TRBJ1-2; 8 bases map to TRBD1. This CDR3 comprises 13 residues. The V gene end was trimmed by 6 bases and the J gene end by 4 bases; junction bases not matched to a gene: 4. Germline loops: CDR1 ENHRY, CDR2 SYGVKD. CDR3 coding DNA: TGTGCCATCAGACCCGGACAGGGCTATGGCTACACCTTC. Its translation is CAIRPGQGYGYTF.

DNA of the CDR3: TGTGCCAGCAGCTCCAAACGGGGGAACACCGGGGAGCTGTTTTTT. It is translated as CASSSKRGNTGELFF. This chain uses TRBV7-2 with TRBJ2-2; TRBD2 might be the D (5 bases). CDR1 is SGHTA, CDR2 FQGNSA, per germline. The germline V and J ends were trimmed by 4 bases and 1 base, with 10 bases remaining between them. This CDR3 region has 15 residues.

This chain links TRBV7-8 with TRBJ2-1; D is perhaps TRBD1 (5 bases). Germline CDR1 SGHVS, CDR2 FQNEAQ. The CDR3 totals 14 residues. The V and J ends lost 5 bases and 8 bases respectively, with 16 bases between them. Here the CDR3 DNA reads TGTGCCAGCAGCGCGCGGTATGGGGCGGATGAGCAGTTCTTC. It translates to CASSARYGADEQFF.

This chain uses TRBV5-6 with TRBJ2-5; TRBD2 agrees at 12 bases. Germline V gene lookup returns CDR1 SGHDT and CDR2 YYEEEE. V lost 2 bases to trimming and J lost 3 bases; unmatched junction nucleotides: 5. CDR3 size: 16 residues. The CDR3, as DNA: TGTGCCAGCAGCTTCCTAGCGGGGGGGCCTAAAGAGACCCAGTACTTC. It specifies CASSFLAGGPKETQYF.

The CDR3 loop reads CASSFSGLAGEDEQFF. Here the CDR3 DNA reads TGTGCCAGCAGCTTCTCGGGACTAGCGGGAGAGGATGAGCAGTTCTTC. The rearrangement uses TRBV7-6 and TRBJ2-1, with TRBD2 matching over 14 bases. The CDR3 has 16 residues. Per the germline V gene, CDR1 is SGHVS and CDR2 is FNYEAQ. V gave up 3 bases and J gave up 8 bases; unmatched junction bases: 6.

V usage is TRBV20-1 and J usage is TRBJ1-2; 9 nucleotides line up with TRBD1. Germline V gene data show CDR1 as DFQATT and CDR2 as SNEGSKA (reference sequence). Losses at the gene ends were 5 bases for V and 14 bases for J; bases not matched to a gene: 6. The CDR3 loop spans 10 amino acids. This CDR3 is CSAGSGTGTF. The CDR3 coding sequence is TGCAGTGCTGGATCCGGGACAGGGACCTTC.

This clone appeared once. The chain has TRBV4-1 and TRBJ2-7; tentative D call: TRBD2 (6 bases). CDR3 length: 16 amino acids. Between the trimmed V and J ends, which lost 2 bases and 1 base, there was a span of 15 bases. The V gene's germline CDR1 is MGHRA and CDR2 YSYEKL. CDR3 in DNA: TGCGCCAGCAGCCAACCCACGCGGGGTTCGTCCTACGAGCAGTACTTC. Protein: CASSQPTRGSSYEQYF.

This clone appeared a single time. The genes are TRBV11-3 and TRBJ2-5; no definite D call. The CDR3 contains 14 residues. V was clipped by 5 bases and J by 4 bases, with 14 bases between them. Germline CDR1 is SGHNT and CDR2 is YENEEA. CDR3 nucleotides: TGTGCCAGCAGCCAAGATGGCAGGCCAGAGACCCAGTACTTC. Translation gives CASSQDGRPETQYF.

The CDR3 region has the DNA TGTGCCAGCAGACCGGGACTAGCGGGGGGAAGCGAGCAGTTCTTC. It is translated as CASRPGLAGGSEQFF. V usage is TRBV11-2 and J usage is TRBJ2-1; 15 nucleotides align to TRBD2. The CDR3 contains 15 residues. The J segment lost 10 bases and the V segment lost 6 bases, leaving 7 bases of the junction unmatched. Germline V lookup: CDR1 SGHAT, CDR2 FQNNGV.

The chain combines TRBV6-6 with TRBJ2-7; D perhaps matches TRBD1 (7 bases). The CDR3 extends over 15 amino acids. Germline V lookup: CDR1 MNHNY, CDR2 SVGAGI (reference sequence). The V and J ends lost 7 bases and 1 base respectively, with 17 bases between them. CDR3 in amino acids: CASNDRTGLSYEQYF. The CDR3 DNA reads TGTGCCAGCAACGACCGGACAGGACTATCCTACGAGCAGTACTTC.

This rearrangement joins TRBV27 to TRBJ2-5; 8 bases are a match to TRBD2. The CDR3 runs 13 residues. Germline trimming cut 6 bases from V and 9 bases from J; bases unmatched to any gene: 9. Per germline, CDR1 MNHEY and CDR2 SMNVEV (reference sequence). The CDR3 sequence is CASSKGGGPAQYF. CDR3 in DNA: TGTGCCAGCAGCAAAGGCGGGGGGCCGGCCCAGTACTTC.

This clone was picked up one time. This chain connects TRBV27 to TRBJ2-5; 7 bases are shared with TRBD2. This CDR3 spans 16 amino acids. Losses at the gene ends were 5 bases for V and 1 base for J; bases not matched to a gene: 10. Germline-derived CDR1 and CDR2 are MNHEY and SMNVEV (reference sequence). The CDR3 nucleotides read TGTGCCAGCAGTAGGTGGGGAGCGGGGTTCCAAGAGACCCAGTACTTC. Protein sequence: CASSRWGAGFQETQYF.

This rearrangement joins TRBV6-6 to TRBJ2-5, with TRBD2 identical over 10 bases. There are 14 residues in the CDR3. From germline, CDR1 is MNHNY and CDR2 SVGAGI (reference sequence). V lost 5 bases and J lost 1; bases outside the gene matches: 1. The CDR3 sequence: CASSPSGSQETQYF. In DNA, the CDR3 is TGTGCCAGCAGTCCTAGCGGGAGCCAAGAGACCCAGTACTTC.

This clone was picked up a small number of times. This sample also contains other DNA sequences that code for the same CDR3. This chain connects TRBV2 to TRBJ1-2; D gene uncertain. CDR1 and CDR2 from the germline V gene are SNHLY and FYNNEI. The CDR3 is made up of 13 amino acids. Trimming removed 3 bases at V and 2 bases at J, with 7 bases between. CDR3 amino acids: CASSDPGNYGYTF. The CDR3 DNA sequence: TGTGCCAGCAGTGATCCAGGAAACTATGGCTACACCTTC.

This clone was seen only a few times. The CDR3 here is CASSYGAGGTTDTQYF. The CDR3 coding sequence is TGTGCCAGCAGTTACGGGGCGGGGGGGACGACAGATACGCAGTATTTT. The chain uses TRBV6-6 and TRBJ2-3; TRBD2 aligns across 9 bases. There are 16 residues in the CDR3. J was trimmed by 3 bases and V by 2 bases; bases with no gene match: 6. Germline V CDR1 and CDR2: MNHNY, SVGAGI (reference sequence).

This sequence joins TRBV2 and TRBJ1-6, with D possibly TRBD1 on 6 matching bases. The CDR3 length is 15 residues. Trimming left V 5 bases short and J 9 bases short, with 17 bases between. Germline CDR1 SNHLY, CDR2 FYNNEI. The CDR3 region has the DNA TGTGCCAGCAGTCCCCGGACAGCTCTTACTTCACCCCTCCACTTT. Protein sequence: CASSPRTALTSPLHF.

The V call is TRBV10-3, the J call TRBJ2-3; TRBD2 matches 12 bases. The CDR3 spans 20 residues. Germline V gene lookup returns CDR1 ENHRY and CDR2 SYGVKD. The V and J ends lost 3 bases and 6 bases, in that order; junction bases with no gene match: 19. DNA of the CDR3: TGTGCCATCAGTGATCAGAAGACTAGCGGGAGCGGAAGGGCCAGGGATACGCAGTATTTT. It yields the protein CAISDQKTSGSGRARDTQYF.

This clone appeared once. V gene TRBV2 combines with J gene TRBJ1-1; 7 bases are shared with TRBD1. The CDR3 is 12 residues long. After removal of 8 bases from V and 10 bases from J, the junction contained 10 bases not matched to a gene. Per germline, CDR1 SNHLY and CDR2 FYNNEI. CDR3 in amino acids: CASGVQGVVAFF. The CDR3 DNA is TGTGCCAGCGGGGTTCAGGGGGTTGTAGCTTTCTTT.

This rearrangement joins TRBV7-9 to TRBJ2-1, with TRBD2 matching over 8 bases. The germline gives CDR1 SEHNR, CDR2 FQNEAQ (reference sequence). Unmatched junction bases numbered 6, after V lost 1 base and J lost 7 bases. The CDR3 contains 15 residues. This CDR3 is CASSLGLAGGNEQFF. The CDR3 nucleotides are TGTGCCAGCAGCTTAGGCCTAGCGGGTGGGAATGAGCAGTTCTTC.

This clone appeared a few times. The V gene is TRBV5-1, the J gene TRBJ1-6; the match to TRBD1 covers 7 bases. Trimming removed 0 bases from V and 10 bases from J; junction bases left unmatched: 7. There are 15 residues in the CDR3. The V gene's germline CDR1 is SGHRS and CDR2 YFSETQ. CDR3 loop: CASSLDHRGKSPLHF. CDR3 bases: TGCGCCAGCAGCTTGGACCACAGGGGAAAATCACCCCTCCACTTT.

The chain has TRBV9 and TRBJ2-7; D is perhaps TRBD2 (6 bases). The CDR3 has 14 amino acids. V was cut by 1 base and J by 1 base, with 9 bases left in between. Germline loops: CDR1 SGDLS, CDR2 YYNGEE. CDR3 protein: CASSVMGGSYEQYF. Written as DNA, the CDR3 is TGTGCCAGCAGCGTAATGGGGGGATCCTACGAGCAGTACTTC.